These 27 T cell receptor beta chains originate from one sample sequenced in a study of beta chain features in type 1 diabetes. Overall study results and limits: A moderate, significant TCRB CDR3 shortening appeared in type 1 diabetes across four CD4+ subsets.

Every bit of the isolated RNA underwent reverse transcription, so sequencing read expressed TCRB transcripts. Profiled with immunoSEQ multiplex PCR; TCRdb holds only in-frame clones, not every one. The data show tens of thousands of clones, with more than 45% seen just once and 0.37% held by the top ten. These TCRs are of unknown antigen specificity. Sequences were obtained from stem cell memory CD4+ T cells from blood. All receptors derive from a man aged 18 to 29 with type 1 diabetes.

This chain joins TRBV28 and TRBJ2-7, with TRBD1 matching over 7 bases. Trimming cost V 6 bases and J 0 bases; bases outside gene matches: 11. This CDR3 contains 16 residues. CDR1 is MDHEN, CDR2 SYDVKM, per germline. CDR3 region: CASRPNLGTASYEQYF. Here the CDR3 DNA reads TGTGCCAGCAGGCCTAACCTCGGGACAGCCTCCTACGAGCAGTACTTC. Combining the CDR3 with reference TRBV28 and TRBJ2-7 gives the whole variable domain DVKVTQSSRYLVKRTGEKVFLECVQDMDHENMFWYRQDPGLGLRLIYFSYDVKMKEKGDIPEGYSVSREKKERFSLILESASTNQTSMYLCASRPNLGTASYEQYFGPGTRLTVT.

The chain links TRBV5-4 to TRBJ2-1; 8 bases are a match to TRBD2. The germline CDR1 and CDR2 sequences are SGHNT and YYREEE (reference sequence). V trimming: 3 bases; J trimming: 2 bases; junction bases outside the gene matches: 4. The CDR3 is 15 residues long. The CDR3 is CASSSPTSAYNEQFF. In DNA, the CDR3 is TGTGCCAGCAGCTCACCGACTAGCGCCTACAATGAGCAGTTCTTC.

The V call is TRBV6-6, the J call TRBJ1-5, with D tentatively TRBD1 (5 bases). Trimming removed 6 bases from V and 4 bases from J, with 13 bases in between. There are 14 residues in the CDR3. Looked up from germline, CDR1 is MNHNY and CDR2 is SVGAGI (reference sequence). The CDR3 DNA sequence: TGTGCCAGCAGCTCCACGGGGGGAAATCAGCCCCAGCATTTT. Translation gives CASSSTGGNQPQHF.

This clone was found once. The CDR3 protein is CASSESVPRSSEQFF. The CDR3 nucleotides are TGCGCCAGCAGTGAGTCGGTACCGCGGAGTAGTGAGCAGTTCTTC. J is TRBJ2-1 and V is TRBV10-1; the D is unclear. Trimming cost V 0 bases and J 9 bases, with 15 bases left between them. This CDR3 is 15 amino acids long. In germline, CDR1 is WNHNN, CDR2 SYGVQD (reference sequence).

V usage is TRBV30 and J usage is TRBJ1-4, with D tentatively TRBD1 (6 bases). In germline, CDR1 is GTSNPN, CDR2 SVGIG (reference sequence). The CDR3 has 14 amino acids. V shed 5 bases and J shed 7 bases, with 17 bases lying between them. The CDR3 DNA sequence: TGTGCCTGGTGCAGAGACAGGAGTAGTGAAAAACTGTTTTTT. Its translation is CAWCRDRSSEKLFF. The full variable domain, in which reference TRBV30 and TRBJ1-4 provide the parts outside the CDR3, is SQTIHQWPATLVQPVGSPLSLECTVEGTSNPNLYWYRQAAGRGLQLLFYSVGIGQISSEVPQNLSASRPQDRQFILSSKKLLLSDSGFYLCAWCRDRSSEKLFFGSGTQLSVL.

The chain has TRBV11-2 and TRBJ2-1; possible D gene TRBD2, 5 bases. V lost 1 base, J lost 0 bases, and 13 bases lay in between. CDR1 and CDR2 from the germline V gene are SGHAT and FQNNGV. The CDR3 totals 17 residues. CDR3 protein: CASSLVLASFSYNEQFF. The CDR3 DNA is TGTGCCAGCAGCTTAGTTCTAGCTTCCTTCTCCTACAATGAGCAGTTCTTC.

V is TRBV2 and J is TRBJ1-1; no clear D. CDR3 length: 16 residues. The V end lost 2 bases, the J end lost 0 bases, and 13 bases lay between the germline ends. Germline V CDR1 and CDR2: SNHLY, FYNNEI. CDR3 region: CASSEPSRWLNTEAFF. CDR3 sequence (DNA): TGTGCCAGCAGTGAACCTAGTCGGTGGTTGAACACTGAAGCTTTCTTT.

The rearrangement links TRBV6-6 to TRBJ2-5; no firm D call. The V end was cut by 4 bases, the J end by 0 bases, with 9 bases between. The CDR3 has 14 amino acids. CDR1 is MNHNY, CDR2 SVGAGI, per germline (reference sequence). In nucleotides, the CDR3 is TGTGCCAGCAGTTCCCCCCCCGACCAAGAGACCCAGTACTTC. It is translated as CASSSPPDQETQYF.

The chain is built from TRBV11-3 and TRBJ2-2; the match to TRBD2 covers 8 bases. CDR3 length: 16 amino acids. The V gene's germline CDR1 is SGHNT and CDR2 YENEEA. Unmatched junction bases numbered 6, after V lost 5 bases and J lost 1 base. CDR3 in DNA: TGTGCCAGCAGCCCGCGGGCGGGGGGGAACACCGGGGAGCTGTTTTTT. It specifies CASSPRAGGNTGELFF.

This clone was found a few times. CDR3 DNA sequence: TGTGCCAGCAGCTTAGATCGAAGTAGGGAGGCGTATTTT. It encodes CASSLDRSREAYF. The chain links TRBV11-2 to TRBJ2-3; D is possibly TRBD2 (6 bases). The CDR3 runs to 13 residues. Trimming stripped 0 bases from V and 14 bases from J, with 15 bases between. In germline, CDR1 is SGHAT, CDR2 FQNNGV. Drawing the rest from reference TRBV11-2 and TRBJ2-3, the complete variable domain is EAGVAQSPRYKIIEKRQSVAFWCNPISGHATLYWYQQILGQGPKLLIQFQNNGVVDDSQLPKDRFSAERLKGVDSTLKIQPAKLEDSAVYLCASSLDRSREAYFGPGTRLTVL.

The gene calls are TRBV19 and TRBJ2-3; TRBD2 matches at 12 bases. This CDR3 is built from 18 residues. J lost 4 bases, V lost 1 base, and 9 bases had no gene match. CDR1 and CDR2 (germline): LNHDA, SQIVND (reference sequence). CDR3 loop: CASSIGGASGRAADTQYF. CDR3 nucleotide sequence: TGTGCCAGTAGTATAGGGGGGGCTAGCGGGAGGGCGGCAGATACGCAGTATTTT.

This chain links TRBV7-7 with TRBJ2-2; 10 bases match TRBD2. The J segment lost 7 bases and the V segment lost 4 bases, leaving 18 bases of the junction unmatched. Germline V gives CDR1 SSHAT, CDR2 FNYEAQ (reference sequence). CDR3 length equals 19 residues. As DNA, the CDR3 is TGTGCCAGCAGCTCGCCATCGGGACTAGCGACTGAATTGGGCGGGGAGCTGTTTTTT. Its translation: CASSSPSGLATELGGELFF.

The chain has TRBV15 and TRBJ1-2; tentatively, D is TRBD1 (5 bases). The germline V gene encodes CDR1 LNHNV and CDR2 YYDKDF (reference sequence). The CDR3 totals 14 residues. V was pared by 6 bases and J by 2 bases, with 13 bases between. This CDR3 reads CATRGVGRNYGYTF. CDR3 DNA: TGTGCCACCAGAGGGGTCGGACGGAACTATGGCTACACCTTC.

This chain links TRBV9 with TRBJ2-7; D gene uncertain. Trimming took 0 bases from V and 0 from J, leaving 7 bases between them. The CDR3 covers 14 residues. The germline V gene has CDR1 SGDLS and CDR2 YYNGEE. CDR3 amino acids: CASSVGPSSYEQYF. For the CDR3, the DNA is TGTGCCAGCAGCGTAGGGCCCAGCTCCTACGAGCAGTACTTC.

The sample holds a few counts of this clone. The V call is TRBV11-2, the J call TRBJ2-5; D may be TRBD1 (5 bases). The CDR3 totals 14 residues. Germline CDR1 is SGHAT and CDR2 is FQNNGV. The ends were cut back, 0 bases at V and 1 base at J, with 6 bases in the middle. CDR3 DNA sequence: TGTGCCAGCAGCTTAGACAGGGCCCAAGAGACCCAGTACTTC. Its protein product is CASSLDRAQETQYF. The full variable domain, rest sourced from reference TRBV11-2 and TRBJ2-5, is EAGVAQSPRYKIIEKRQSVAFWCNPISGHATLYWYQQILGQGPKLLIQFQNNGVVDDSQLPKDRFSAERLKGVDSTLKIQPAKLEDSAVYLCASSLDRAQETQYFGPGTRLLVL.

In its sample, this clone was seen once. V and J are TRBV10-1 and TRBJ2-2, with D possibly TRBD1 on 6 matching bases. Trimming removed 6 bases at V and 1 base at J, with 9 bases between. The CDR3 has 14 amino acids. Germline CDR1 WNHNN, CDR2 SYGVQD (reference sequence). CDR3 nucleotide sequence: TGCGCCAGCAGAAGGACAGAGAACACCGGGGAGCTGTTTTTT. Protein sequence: CASRRTENTGELFF.

The V and J genes are TRBV28 and TRBJ2-7, with D perhaps TRBD2 (6 bases). Trimming removed 8 bases from V and 9 bases from J, with 23 bases in between. Germline CDR1 and CDR2: MDHEN and SYDVKM. This CDR3 spans 14 amino acids. CDR3: CASRPGTALDAQYF. The CDR3 region has the DNA TGTGCCAGCCGCCCTGGGACTGCCCTCGACGCGCAGTACTTC.

A few counts support this clone. The rearrangement joins TRBV7-2 to TRBJ2-3, with 10 bases that match TRBD1. V gave up 5 bases and J gave up 2 bases; unmatched junction bases: 7. There are 16 residues in the CDR3. The germline V gene has CDR1 SGHTA and CDR2 FQGNSA. The DNA of the CDR3 is TGTGCCAGCAGCACCCGGACAGGGGGACCCACAGATACGCAGTATTTT. This sequence encodes CASSTRTGGPTDTQYF.

This sequence joins TRBV2 and TRBJ1-2; 7 positions match TRBD1. This CDR3 has 17 residues. Germline CDR1 reads SNHLY; CDR2 reads FYNNEI. V gave up 6 bases and J gave up 0 bases; unmatched junction bases: 13. CDR3 bases: TGTGCCAGCAGAAAGCCAGCCGCCGGGACAGCTAACTATGGCTACACCTTC. As protein: CASRKPAAGTANYGYTF.

This clone turned up a few times. This chain joins TRBV5-1 and TRBJ2-5, with a possible D match to TRBD2 (5 bases). Trimming took 4 bases from V and 5 from J, leaving 18 bases between them. There are 15 residues in the CDR3. The germline V gene has CDR1 SGHRS and CDR2 YFSETQ. The CDR3 sequence: CASSPLRASRETQYF. The CDR3 DNA is TGCGCCAGCAGCCCGCTGAGGGCCTCTCGGGAGACCCAGTACTTC.

Only a few counts were recorded for this clone. The chain links TRBV11-2 to TRBJ1-4; D possibly corresponds to TRBD1 (6 bases). Germline V gives CDR1 SGHAT, CDR2 FQNNGV. The CDR3 totals 15 residues. V was trimmed by 3 bases and J by 0 bases, leaving 8 bases between them. CDR3 amino acids: CASSLDRATNEKLFF. The CDR3 DNA sequence: TGTGCCAGCAGCTTGGACAGAGCAACTAATGAAAAACTGTTTTTT. Looking up the rest from reference TRBV11-2 and TRBJ1-4 gives the full variable domain: EAGVAQSPRYKIIEKRQSVAFWCNPISGHATLYWYQQILGQGPKLLIQFQNNGVVDDSQLPKDRFSAERLKGVDSTLKIQPAKLEDSAVYLCASSLDRATNEKLFFGSGTQLSVL.

This chain joins TRBV5-1 and TRBJ1-1; D unresolved. Trimming pared 4 bases from V and 4 bases from J, leaving 23 bases between. CDR3 length equals 17 residues. CDR1 SGHRS and CDR2 YFSETQ come from the germline V gene. CDR3 sequence: CASSRLRFEGDGTEAFF. For the CDR3, the DNA is TGCGCCAGCAGCCGGTTGAGGTTTGAGGGCGACGGCACTGAAGCTTTCTTT. Based on the CDR3 plus reference TRBV5-1 and TRBJ1-1, the full variable domain is KAGVTQTPRYLIKTRGQQVTLSCSPISGHRSVSWYQQTPGQGLQFLFEYFSETQRNKGNFPGRFSGRQFSNSRSEMNVSTLELGDSALYLCASSRLRFEGDGTEAFFGQGTRLTVV.

In DNA, the CDR3 is TGTGCCAGCAGCCTGTTGACGGGAGGGTCCTACGAGCAGTACTTC. Translation gives CASSLLTGGSYEQYF. The chain is built from TRBV11-2 and TRBJ2-7; TRBD2 matches 8 bases. Trimming cost V 5 bases and J 1 base; bases outside gene matches: 7. The CDR3 runs to 15 residues. Germline CDR1 is SGHAT and CDR2 is FQNNGV.

The chain uses TRBV2 and TRBJ2-5; D ambiguous. The germline V gene has CDR1 SNHLY and CDR2 FYNNEI. V shed 7 bases and J shed 2 bases, with 14 bases lying between them. There are 14 residues in the CDR3. The CDR3 coding sequence is TGTGCCAGCATATACAGCAGCCGACAAGAGACCCAGTACTTC. As protein: CASIYSSRQETQYF.

This clone was observed a few times. The rearrangement links TRBV18 to TRBJ2-3, with 15 bases identical to TRBD2. This CDR3 is built from 17 residues. J was trimmed by 4 bases and V by 5 bases; bases with no gene match: 7. The germline V gene encodes CDR1 KGHSH and CDR2 LQKENI. The CDR3 protein is CASSSGLAGGPADTQYF. The DNA for the CDR3 is TGTGCCAGCTCATCCGGACTAGCGGGGGGGCCGGCAGATACGCAGTATTTT.

In DNA, the CDR3 is TGCGCCAGCAGCTTGGCCGGGGGGTACTCCTACGAGCAGTACTTC. Residues: CASSLAGGYSYEQYF. The rearrangement links TRBV5-1 to TRBJ2-5; 7 bases map to TRBD2. The DNA end is more similar to TRBJ2-7, so the J call may be wrong. The CDR3 consists of 15 residues. Germline loops: CDR1 SGHRS, CDR2 YFSETQ.

This clone was counted only a few times. The chain links TRBV29-1 to TRBJ1-5; D gene ambiguous. In germline, CDR1 is SQVTM, CDR2 ANQGSEA. The CDR3 runs 12 residues. Trimming stripped 6 bases from V and 7 bases from J, with 13 bases between. In DNA form, the CDR3 reads TGCAGCGTAGGAGAAGTGTCCCAGCCCCAGCATTTT. Translating gives CSVGEVSQPQHF.